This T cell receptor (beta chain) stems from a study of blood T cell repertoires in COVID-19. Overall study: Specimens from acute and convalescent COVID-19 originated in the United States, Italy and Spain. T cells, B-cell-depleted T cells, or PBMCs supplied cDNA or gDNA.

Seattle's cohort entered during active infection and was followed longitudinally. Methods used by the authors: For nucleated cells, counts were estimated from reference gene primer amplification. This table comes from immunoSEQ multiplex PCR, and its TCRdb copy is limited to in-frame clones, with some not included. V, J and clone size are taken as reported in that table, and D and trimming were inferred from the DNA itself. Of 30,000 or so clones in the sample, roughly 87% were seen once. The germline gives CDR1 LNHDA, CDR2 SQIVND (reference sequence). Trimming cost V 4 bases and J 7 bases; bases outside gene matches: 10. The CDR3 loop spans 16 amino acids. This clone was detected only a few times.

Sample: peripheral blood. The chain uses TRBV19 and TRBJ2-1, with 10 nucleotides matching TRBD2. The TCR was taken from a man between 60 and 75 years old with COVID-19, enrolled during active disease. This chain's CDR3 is CASSSGRAGGRNEQFF. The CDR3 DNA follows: TGTGCCAGTAGTAGTGGGCGAGCGGGAGGGCGGAATGAGCAGTTCTTC.